One and the same sample provided the 20 T cell receptor beta chains below, sequenced in a study of blood T cells in healthy people across ages. It was with a sample-barcoded 5' primer and a J-beta primer mix that a second PCR of about 7 to 12 cycles was run. TCRdb ran MiXCR on the 5' RACE reads and lists one entry per CDR3 protein. The table lists fewer than 1 million distinct CDR3 sequences, under 45% of them singletons. Sequencing input: blood. The receptor source for this set is a man aged 55 to 70 in good health.

This clonotype appeared many times. J is TRBJ2-7 and V is TRBV6-6; D call uncertain. Germline V gene data show CDR1 as MNHNY and CDR2 as SVGAGI (reference sequence). This CDR3 region has 13 residues. The germline V and J ends were trimmed by 6 bases and 2 bases, with 11 bases remaining between them. CDR3 coding DNA: TGTGCCAGCAGGCCAGGTCCCACCTACGAGCAGTACTTC. Its translation: CASRPGPTYEQYF.

This chain joins TRBV4-1 and TRBJ2-7, with 12 bases matching TRBD1. The CDR3 runs to 15 residues. Germline CDR1 is MGHRA and CDR2 is YSYEKL. The J segment lost 6 bases and the V segment lost 2 bases, leaving 5 bases of the junction unmatched. The CDR3 is CASSQQGQGAGEQYF. CDR3 nucleotides: TGCGCCAGCAGCCAACAGGGACAGGGGGCTGGCGAGCAGTACTTC.

There are a few counts of this clonotype. The gene calls are TRBV7-9 and TRBJ1-2; D perhaps matches TRBD1 (5 bases). Deletions cut 3 bases from V and 6 bases from J, with 11 bases between. The germline V gene has CDR1 SEHNR and CDR2 FQNEAQ (reference sequence). The CDR3 is 13 residues long. This CDR3 is CASSFRAGHGYTF. CDR3 in DNA: TGTGCCAGCAGCTTCAGGGCAGGGCATGGCTACACCTTC.

This clonotype was seen more than once but under ten times. Written as DNA, the CDR3 is TGCAGTGCCCGGGCCCCTGGGGGCCAGTATTTT. It translates to CSARAPGGQYF. This chain connects TRBV20-1 to TRBJ2-3; maybe TRBD1 (6 bases). The V end was cut by 6 bases, the J end by 12 bases, with 16 bases between. The V gene's germline CDR1 is DFQATT and CDR2 SNEGSKA (reference sequence). There are 11 residues in the CDR3.

V gene TRBV11-2 combines with J gene TRBJ2-4; unclear D gene. This CDR3 is 14 amino acids long. In germline, CDR1 is SGHAT, CDR2 FQNNGV. V was pared by 4 bases and J by 6 bases, with 13 bases between. CDR3 loop: CASSYILPGNIQYF. DNA for the CDR3: TGTGCCAGCAGCTATATATTACCGGGAAACATTCAGTACTTC.

The CDR3 DNA sequence: TGTGCCACCAGTGACATCGGCGGGGTAGAGCAGTTCTTC. This gives the protein CATSDIGGVEQFF. The gene calls are TRBV24-1 and TRBJ2-1; possibly TRBD2 for D (6 bases). This CDR3 has 13 residues. Looked up from germline, CDR1 is KGHDR and CDR2 is SFDVKD. V gave up 4 bases and J gave up 10 bases, with 13 bases separating them.

This clonotype occurred a few times. The CDR3 sequence is CASSGGQTYGYTF. The DNA of the CDR3 is TGTGCCAGCAGCGGAGGACAGACCTATGGCTACACCTTC. The chain employs TRBV9 and TRBJ1-2; a weak D match, TRBD1 (6 bases). CDR3 size: 13 residues. Trimming removed 3 bases at V and 4 bases at J, with 10 bases between. The germline CDR1 and CDR2 sequences are SGDLS and YYNGEE.

The CDR3 DNA follows: TGTGCCAGCAGCCTCGGGGGTGAGCGGACCCAGTACTTC. It yields the protein CASSLGGERTQYF. V and J are TRBV7-2 and TRBJ2-7, with D maybe TRBD2 (6 bases). The J call is uncertain, as TRBJ2-5 better fits the DNA end. The CDR3 totals 13 residues. Germline V gives CDR1 SGHTA, CDR2 FQGNSA.

About this clonotype: An end of the junction differs from the germline gene, which may be a read error. The J gene is TRBJ1-5, the V gene TRBV12-3 or TRBV12-4; tentative D call: TRBD1 (5 bases). The CDR3 has 13 amino acids. CDR3 sequence: CVSSGHRNQPQHF. The DNA of the CDR3 is TGTGTCAGCAGTGGACATCGCAATCAGCCCCAGCATTTT.

The genes are TRBV18 and TRBJ1-2; D gene ambiguous. V was clipped by 2 bases and J by 2 bases, with 12 bases between them. CDR1 is KGHSH, CDR2 LQKENI, per germline. The CDR3 contains 15 residues. The CDR3 DNA follows: TGTGCCAGCTCACCAGTGCAGGCCCACAACTATGGCTACACCTTC. Protein: CASSPVQAHNYGYTF.

As regards this clonotype: An end of the junction differs from the germline gene, which may be a read error. The chain combines TRBV4-3 with TRBJ1-2, with TRBD1 matching over 8 bases. Germline V gene lookup returns CDR1 LGHNA and CDR2 YSLEER. This CDR3 is built from 17 residues. The CDR3 loop is CAGSPTTGQGPNYGYTF. CDR3 bases: TGCGCCGGCAGCCCTACTACTGGACAGGGACCCAACTATGGCTACACCTTC.

The rearrangement uses TRBV5-1 and TRBJ2-7, with D tentatively TRBD2 (6 bases). Germline CDR1 reads SGHRS; CDR2 reads YFSETQ. Trimming shortened V by 3 bases and J by 2 bases, and 12 bases separated the two germline ends. The CDR3 has 14 residues. The CDR3 DNA reads TGCGCCAGCAGCTCGAGCGGGCGGGCCTACGAGCAGTACTTC. Its protein product is CASSSSGRAYEQYF.

The chain couples TRBV7-9 to TRBJ2-5, with D possibly matching TRBD1 (6 bases). The germline V and J ends were trimmed by 5 bases and 2 bases, with 15 bases remaining between them. This CDR3 has 15 amino acids. Germline CDR1 reads SEHNR; CDR2 reads FQNEAQ (reference sequence). The CDR3 bases are TGTGCCAGCAGCCGCTCCGGGACACATCAAGAGACCCAGTACTTC. Protein: CASSRSGTHQETQYF.

The chain links TRBV28 to TRBJ1-2; D remains unclear. The germline V and J ends were trimmed by 5 bases and 4 bases, with 14 bases remaining between them. CDR1 and CDR2 (germline): MDHEN, SYDVKM. The length of the CDR3 is 14 residues. CDR3 sequence: CASSVGTRFYGYTF. As DNA, the CDR3 is TGTGCCAGCAGTGTAGGAACGCGATTCTATGGCTACACCTTC.

The chain has TRBV11-1 and TRBJ2-1; D is tentatively TRBD1 or TRBD2 (5 bases each). V lost 6 bases and J lost 0, with 15 bases in between. CDR3 length: 16 residues. Germline CDR1 reads SGHAT; CDR2 reads FQDESV (reference sequence). Written as DNA, the CDR3 is TGTGCCAGCAGTCTTATAAAGGGGAGCTCCTACAATGAGCAGTTCTTC. It specifies CASSLIKGSSYNEQFF. Combining the CDR3 with reference TRBV11-1 and TRBJ2-1 gives the whole variable domain EAEVAQSPRYKITEKSQAVAFWCDPISGHATLYWYRQILGQGPELLVQFQDESVVDDSQLPKDRFSAERLKGVDSTLKIQPAELGDSAMYLCASSLIKGSSYNEQFFGPGTRLTVL.

This clonotype has just one count. This chain links TRBV28 with TRBJ1-2; 7 bases match TRBD1. The CDR3 loop spans 13 amino acids. The V and J ends lost 6 bases and 4 bases, in that order; junction bases with no gene match: 5. The germline CDR1 and CDR2 sequences are MDHEN and SYDVKM. The CDR3: CASRPWDSYGYTF. The CDR3 DNA follows: TGTGCCAGCAGACCCTGGGACAGCTATGGCTACACCTTC.

The V call is TRBV18, the J call TRBJ2-3; 7 bases are shared with TRBD1. The CDR3 is 16 amino acids. Trimming at V came to 4 bases and at J to 3 bases, leaving 10 bases not matched to a gene. CDR1 KGHSH and CDR2 LQKENI come from the germline V gene. CDR3 amino acids: CASSLFEGGETDTQYF. The CDR3, as DNA: TGTGCCAGCTCACTATTCGAAGGGGGCGAGACAGATACGCAGTATTTT.

This clonotype showed up just a few times. The rearrangement uses TRBV7-3 and TRBJ2-1, with 10 positions matching TRBD2. The germline gives CDR1 SGHTA, CDR2 FQGTGA. V dropped 3 bases and J dropped 9; count of bases not matched to a gene: 11. The CDR3 loop spans 16 amino acids. The CDR3, as DNA: TGTGCCAGCAGCTTTGGGGACAAGCGGGGGGGCGGTGAGCAGTTCTTC. Its protein product is CASSFGDKRGGGEQFF.

V gene TRBV7-9 combines with J gene TRBJ2-7, with unresolved D. The CDR3 is made up of 13 amino acids. Trimming left V 4 bases short and J 3 bases short, with 10 bases between. Per the germline V gene, CDR1 is SEHNR and CDR2 is FQNEAQ (reference sequence). The CDR3 nucleotides are TGTGCCAGCAGCTCCCCGAAGATCTACGAGCAGTACTTC. Translation gives CASSSPKIYEQYF.

This clonotype was seen a few times. The chain employs TRBV12-3 or TRBV12-4 and TRBJ2-3; 8 bases are a match to TRBD2. V shed 1 base, J shed 2 bases, and the junction held 5 bases outside the gene matches. CDR3 length equals 16 residues. CDR3 DNA sequence: TGTGCCAGCAGTTTAGTAGCGGGAAGCTACACAGATACGCAGTATTTT. Its protein product is CASSLVAGSYTDTQYF.